What follows are 21 T cell receptor beta chains derived from one specimen sequenced in a study of shared clonotypes between healthy human individuals. The naive CD8 subset, CD45RO-negative cells positively selected for CCR7, excluded terminally differentiated effector memory CD45RA+ cells. Sequencing used immunoSEQ multiplex PCR; TCRdb keeps in-frame clones, though not all of them. This sample has about 2.2 million clones, with about 94% found just once. The sample comprised naive CD8+ T cells from PBMCs. All receptors come from a man aged 18 to 30 in good health. Some clones in this sample may be carry-over from other donors' samples.

The chain joins TRBV30 to TRBJ2-5; 9 nucleotides line up with TRBD2. CDR3 length equals 16 residues. CDR1 and CDR2 (germline): GTSNPN, SVGIG (reference sequence). Losses at the gene ends were 0 bases for V and 4 bases for J; bases not matched to a gene: 9. The CDR3 is CAWSVMAGGPGETQYF. The CDR3 DNA sequence: TGTGCCTGGAGTGTAATGGCGGGAGGGCCGGGAGAGACCCAGTACTTC. The whole variable domain, filled in from reference TRBV30 and TRBJ2-5, reads SQTIHQWPATLVQPVGSPLSLECTVEGTSNPNLYWYRQAAGRGLQLLFYSVGIGQISSEVPQNLSASRPQDRQFILSSKKLLLSDSGFYLCAWSVMAGGPGETQYFGPGTRLLVL.

The rearrangement uses TRBV11-3 and TRBJ1-3; no clear D gene. The CDR3 is 14 residues long. V lost 5 bases and J lost 0, with 8 bases in between. Germline V gene lookup returns CDR1 SGHNT and CDR2 YENEEA. The CDR3 region is CASSPGNSGNTIYF. The CDR3 nucleotides are TGTGCCAGCAGCCCCGGAAACTCTGGAAACACCATATATTTT.

The chain links TRBV6-5 to TRBJ2-1; TRBD2 might be the D (5 bases). The V gene's germline CDR1 is MNHEY and CDR2 SVGAGI. This CDR3 region has 14 residues. V lost 0 bases and J 10 bases, leaving 13 bases between the germline ends. Here the CDR3 DNA reads TGTGCCAGCAGTTACTCGAAGGAGGATCAAGAGCAGTTCTTC. It yields the protein CASSYSKEDQEQFF.

V is TRBV11-2 and J is TRBJ2-2; a possible D gene is TRBD1 (5 bases). The CDR3 extends over 15 amino acids. Germline V lookup: CDR1 SGHAT, CDR2 FQNNGV. Trimming shortened V by 5 bases and J by 1 base, and 11 bases separated the two germline ends. CDR3 region: CASSPQARNTGELFF. The CDR3 nucleotides are TGTGCCAGCAGCCCACAGGCCCGGAACACCGGGGAGCTGTTTTTT.

V usage is TRBV6-5 and J usage is TRBJ2-1; no clear D gene. Germline V gene data show CDR1 as MNHEY and CDR2 as SVGAGI. Trimming stripped 0 bases from V and 8 bases from J, with 8 bases between. This CDR3 contains 13 residues. CDR3 coding DNA: TGTGCCAGCAGTTACTCGAATCTTGATGAGCAGTTCTTC. It specifies CASSYSNLDEQFF.

The CDR3 protein is CASRYLGGKETQYF. For the CDR3, the DNA is TGTGCCAGCAGGTACCTAGGGGGGAAAGAGACCCAGTACTTC. This chain joins TRBV11-1 and TRBJ2-5, with D perhaps matching TRBD1 or TRBD2 (6 bases each). The CDR3 spans 14 residues. The V end was cut by 6 bases, the J end by 3 bases, with 14 bases between. Germline values: CDR1 SGHAT, CDR2 FQDESV (reference sequence).

The rearrangement links TRBV18 to TRBJ2-1; 8 bases line up with TRBD2. Germline assignment: CDR1 KGHSH and CDR2 LQKENI. The CDR3 sequence is 16 residues long. V dropped 3 bases and J dropped 6; count of bases not matched to a gene: 10. Here the CDR3 DNA reads TGTGCCAGCTCACCCTACGTCGGGAGGGCAGCCAATGAGCAGTTCTTC. It yields the protein CASSPYVGRAANEQFF.

CDR3 loop: CASGWSEQYF. CDR3 in DNA: TGTGCCAGCGGGTGGTCCGAGCAGTACTTC. The chain uses TRBV27 and TRBJ2-7; no clear D. Germline assignment: CDR1 MNHEY and CDR2 SMNVEV (reference sequence). The CDR3 runs 10 residues. The V and J ends lost 8 bases and 6 bases respectively, with 8 bases between them.

CDR3 sequence reads: CASSLPGLPLYEQYF. Written as DNA, the CDR3 is TGTGCCAGCAGCTTACCGGGACTCCCCCTCTACGAGCAGTACTTC. This chain links TRBV5-6 with TRBJ2-7; possibly TRBD2 for D (6 bases). V shed 2 bases and J shed 3 bases, with 15 bases lying between them. The V gene's germline CDR1 is SGHDT and CDR2 YYEEEE. The CDR3 spans 15 residues. Filled out from reference TRBV5-6 and TRBJ2-7, the complete variable domain reads DAGVTQSPTHLIKTRGQQVTLRCSPKSGHDTVSWYQQALGQGPQFIFQYYEEEERQRGNFPDRFSGHQFPNYSSELNVNALLLGDSALYLCASSLPGLPLYEQYFGPGTRLTVT.

DNA for the CDR3: TGTGCCAGCAGCTCCCAGGGACGCACTGAAGCTTTCTTT. The encoded protein is CASSSQGRTEAFF. The chain combines TRBV9 with TRBJ1-1; TRBD1 is a possible D gene (5 bases). V lost 4 bases to trimming and J lost 4 bases, with 11 bases between them. CDR1 is SGDLS, CDR2 YYNGEE, per germline. The CDR3 loop spans 13 amino acids.

With regard to this clone: Other nucleotide sequences from this sample produce the same CDR3. This chain uses TRBV28 with TRBJ2-7, with D tentatively TRBD2 (6 bases). Per germline, CDR1 MDHEN and CDR2 SYDVKM. This CDR3 has 13 residues. Trimming left V 2 bases short and J 2 bases short, with 7 bases between. The CDR3: CASSLAGTYEQYF. The CDR3, as DNA: TGTGCCAGCAGTTTAGCGGGAACCTACGAGCAGTACTTC.

With respect to this clone: Germline and junction disagree at one end, which may indicate a read error. V gene TRBV29-1 combines with J gene TRBJ1-1, with a possible D match to TRBD1 (5 bases). Per the germline V gene, CDR1 is SQVTM and CDR2 is ANQGSEA. This CDR3 spans 13 amino acids. Written as DNA, the CDR3 is TGCAGCGTTAAAGACAGATTGAACACTGAAGCTTTCTTT. Residues: CSVKDRLNTEAFF.

The rearrangement links TRBV27 to TRBJ2-1; D is ambiguous. Trimming took 6 bases from V and 6 from J, leaving 15 bases between them. The CDR3 spans 14 residues. Per germline, CDR1 MNHEY and CDR2 SMNVEV (reference sequence). The CDR3: CASRRQPESNEQFF. DNA of the CDR3: TGTGCCAGCAGACGGCAACCGGAGAGCAATGAGCAGTTCTTC.

The V call is TRBV2, the J call TRBJ2-7, with 7 bases identical to TRBD1. CDR1 SNHLY and CDR2 FYNNEI come from the germline V gene. V was clipped by 4 bases and J by 5 bases; unmatched bases: 11. The CDR3 is 15 amino acids. The CDR3 sequence is CASSGIPATGNEQYF. CDR3 nucleotides: TGTGCCAGCAGTGGAATCCCGGCGACAGGGAACGAGCAGTACTTC.

V and J are TRBV11-1 and TRBJ1-1, with 7 positions matching TRBD1. V was clipped by 4 bases and J by 0 bases; unmatched bases: 8. Per germline, CDR1 SGHAT and CDR2 FQDESV (reference sequence). The CDR3 spans 16 residues. For the CDR3, the DNA is TGTGCCAGCAGCTCCCTCAGACAGGGAGTGAACACTGAAGCTTTCTTT. This encodes CASSSLRQGVNTEAFF.

This chain joins TRBV10-1 and TRBJ1-1; D is possibly TRBD1 (5 bases). With 3 bases removed from V and 6 bases from J, the gap between germline ends came to 14 bases. The CDR3 length is 14 residues. Germline CDR1 is WNHNN and CDR2 is SYGVQD (reference sequence). This CDR3 reads CASSERGKEAEAFF. The CDR3 DNA reads as TGCGCCAGCAGTGAAAGGGGAAAAGAGGCTGAAGCTTTCTTT.

The CDR3 loop reads CASRPPTGGLGKLFF. In DNA form, the CDR3 reads TGTGCCAGCAGACCCCCAACAGGGGGACTGGGAAAACTGTTTTTT. The chain has TRBV28 and TRBJ1-4, with TRBD1 identical over 8 bases. The CDR3 sequence is 15 residues long. J was trimmed by 10 bases and V by 6 bases; bases with no gene match: 13. Germline V gives CDR1 MDHEN, CDR2 SYDVKM.

The chain uses TRBV5-1 and TRBJ2-1, with D possibly TRBD1 on 6 matching bases. This CDR3 is 14 amino acids long. Between the trimmed V and J ends, which lost 5 bases and 5 bases, there was a span of 14 bases. Germline V lookup: CDR1 SGHRS, CDR2 YFSETQ. The chain's CDR3 is CASRYRDTDNEQFF. DNA for the CDR3: TGCGCCAGCAGATACCGGGACACTGACAATGAGCAGTTCTTC.

The chain uses TRBV18 and TRBJ2-1; 14 bases are a match to TRBD2. The CDR3 runs to 16 residues. From germline, CDR1 is KGHSH and CDR2 LQKENI. V dropped 7 bases and J dropped 6; count of bases not matched to a gene: 8. The CDR3 region has the DNA TGTGCCAGCTTTTCTCCGACTAGCGGGAGGGGCAATGAGCAGTTCTTC. Amino acid sequence: CASFSPTSGRGNEQFF.

The gene calls are TRBV5-1 and TRBJ2-1, with D unclear. V dropped 4 bases and J dropped 8 bases, with 10 bases sitting between them. The CDR3 is 12 residues long. Germline V gene lookup returns CDR1 SGHRS and CDR2 YFSETQ. CDR3: CASSLSSDEQFF. The DNA of the CDR3 is TGCGCCAGCAGCCTATCTTCGGATGAGCAGTTCTTC. Supplemented by reference TRBV5-1 and TRBJ2-1, the full variable domain reads KAGVTQTPRYLIKTRGQQVTLSCSPISGHRSVSWYQQTPGQGLQFLFEYFSETQRNKGNFPGRFSGRQFSNSRSEMNVSTLELGDSALYLCASSLSSDEQFFGPGTRLTVL.

This sequence joins TRBV4-1 and TRBJ2-5; 7 bases agree with TRBD2. Per the germline V gene, CDR1 is MGHRA and CDR2 is YSYEKL. V lost 1 base, J lost 3 bases, and 8 bases stayed unmatched. The CDR3 length is 16 residues. CDR3 nucleotide sequence: TGCGCCAGCAGCCAAGCCCAAAAGCGGGATAAAGAGACCCAGTACTTC. The encoded protein is CASSQAQKRDKETQYF.